The 18 T cell receptor beta chains given below trace back to one sample, sequenced in a study of blood T cell repertoires in COVID-19. The protocol was immunoSEQ multiplex PCR, while the TCRdb copy is restricted to in-frame clones and leaves out a portion. The table includes about 89,000 clones, approximately 84% detected once. The source material was peripheral blood. The receptors derive from a woman at least 80 years old with acute or convalescent COVID-19.

The gene calls are TRBV7-9 and TRBJ1-1; no clear D. V lost 5 bases to trimming and J lost 4 bases, with 8 bases between them. The germline CDR1 and CDR2 sequences are SEHNR and FQNEAQ (reference sequence). This CDR3 contains 12 residues. The CDR3 region has the DNA TGTGCCAGCAGCCGAGGGAGCACTGAAGCTTTCTTT. It encodes CASSRGSTEAFF.

In its sample, this clone was seen once. The CDR3 sequence: CASSIPYYGYTF. In nucleotides, the CDR3 is TGTGCCAGTAGTATTCCGTACTATGGCTACACCTTC. The chain joins TRBV19 to TRBJ1-2; D unclear. The CDR3 spans 12 residues. CDR1 is LNHDA, CDR2 SQIVND, per germline (reference sequence). V lost 3 bases and J lost 3, with 5 bases in between.

The chain recombines TRBV19 with TRBJ1-3; D may be TRBD1 (6 bases). Germline loops: CDR1 LNHDA, CDR2 SQIVND (reference sequence). CDR3 size: 15 residues. Trimming removed 7 bases from V and 0 bases from J, with 13 bases in between. The CDR3 DNA follows: TGTGCCAGTACCGACAGGAGCGCCTCTGGAAACACCATATATTTT. It specifies CASTDRSASGNTIYF.

J is TRBJ1-5 and V is TRBV6-5; 7 nucleotides align to TRBD1. Germline loops: CDR1 MNHEY, CDR2 SVGAGI. Trimming took 6 bases from V and 7 from J; bases not matched to a gene: 6. The CDR3 is 13 amino acids. CDR3 DNA: TGTGCCAGCAGCCAGGACAGGCTGCAGCCCCAGCATTTT. Its translation: CASSQDRLQPQHF.

This clone was counted a few times. V usage is TRBV11-2 and J usage is TRBJ1-6; 10 nucleotides align to TRBD1. The V and J ends lost 5 bases and 8 bases, in that order; junction bases with no gene match: 3. Germline V gene lookup returns CDR1 SGHAT and CDR2 FQNNGV. The CDR3 extends over 14 amino acids. This CDR3 is CASSPGQGYSPLHF. DNA for the CDR3: TGTGCCAGCAGCCCGGGACAGGGGTATTCACCCCTCCACTTT.

The V and J genes are TRBV6-2 or TRBV6-3 and TRBJ1-2, with D maybe TRBD1 (6 bases). Germline V gives CDR1 MNHEY, CDR2 SVGEGT. The CDR3 runs 15 residues. V dropped 5 bases and J dropped 6 bases, with 19 bases sitting between them. The CDR3 DNA reads as TGTGCCAGCAGTCTTCGATCACAGGGAGATCATGGCTACACCTTC. Encoded protein: CASSLRSQGDHGYTF.

The chain uses TRBV7-8 and TRBJ1-2; D call uncertain. V dropped 2 bases and J dropped 4 bases, with 11 bases sitting between them. CDR1 and CDR2 (germline): SGHVS, FQNEAQ. CDR3 length: 14 amino acids. In nucleotides, the CDR3 is TGTGCCAGCAGCTTATTGACTTTTCTCTATGGCTACACCTTC. Its protein product is CASSLLTFLYGYTF.

This clone has just a few counts. J is TRBJ2-2 and V is TRBV6-2 or TRBV6-3; maybe TRBD1 (5 bases). Germline loops: CDR1 MNHEY, CDR2 SVGEGT. The CDR3 covers 15 residues. Trimming shortened V by 5 bases and J by 3 bases, and 13 bases separated the two germline ends. In nucleotides, the CDR3 is TGTGCCAGCAGTGACCAGACAGCTCACACCGGGGAGCTGTTTTTT. It codes for CASSDQTAHTGELFF.

This chain uses TRBV6-1 with TRBJ1-2; D not resolved. This CDR3 comprises 13 residues. V was shortened by 2 bases and J by 8 bases, with 12 bases between the two germline ends. Germline V CDR1 and CDR2: MNHNS, SASEGT. This chain's CDR3 is CASSEQRFGGYTF. The CDR3 DNA follows: TGTGCCAGCAGTGAACAGCGCTTCGGGGGCTACACCTTC.

The gene calls are TRBV9 and TRBJ1-3, with 7 bases lining up with TRBD1. Unmatched junction bases numbered 6, after V lost 1 base and J lost 5 bases. Per germline, CDR1 SGDLS and CDR2 YYNGEE. The CDR3 is 15 residues long. CDR3: CASSVRDSPRNTIYF. CDR3 coding DNA: TGTGCCAGCAGCGTACGGGACAGCCCGAGAAACACCATATATTTT.

The DNA of the CDR3 is TGTGCCAGCAGCGTGGGGGCGGGCTCCATGAAACTGTTTTTT. Its protein product is CASSVGAGSMKLFF. The rearrangement uses TRBV9 and TRBJ1-4; D may be TRBD1 (6 bases). CDR3 length: 14 residues. From germline, CDR1 is SGDLS and CDR2 YYNGEE. V was clipped by 2 bases and J by 11 bases, with 16 bases between them.

V is TRBV18 and J is TRBJ2-7, with a possible D match to TRBD2 (5 bases). The CDR3 has 14 amino acids. Trimming took 0 bases from V and 1 from J, leaving 7 bases between them. Looked up from germline, CDR1 is KGHSH and CDR2 is LQKENI. CDR3 DNA: TGTGCCAGCTCACCACCAGAGGGATCCTACGAGCAGTACTTC. It translates to CASSPPEGSYEQYF.

V is TRBV6-5 and J is TRBJ2-4; possible D gene TRBD1, 6 bases. The CDR3 is 15 amino acids. CDR1 is MNHEY, CDR2 SVGAGI, per germline. Trimming took off 6 bases at V and 7 bases at J, with 19 bases between the two ends. In DNA form, the CDR3 reads TGTGCCAGCAGAACGAGGGGGACAAATGGGAACATTCAGTACTTC. Residues: CASRTRGTNGNIQYF.

The V call is TRBV11-1, the J call TRBJ2-1; 9 bases agree with TRBD2. This CDR3 comprises 15 residues. Germline values: CDR1 SGHAT, CDR2 FQDESV (reference sequence). V lost 7 bases and J lost 5; bases outside the gene matches: 9. CDR3 in amino acids: CASTRGAGGDNEQFF. The CDR3 coding sequence is TGTGCCAGCACCCGAGGGGCGGGGGGGGACAATGAGCAGTTCTTC.

The chain employs TRBV9 and TRBJ2-5; 10 bases line up with TRBD1. Germline CDR1 is SGDLS and CDR2 is YYNGEE. The CDR3 is 17 amino acids. The junction had 6 bases not matched to a gene; V was cut back by 0 bases and J by 1 base. The DNA of the CDR3 is TGTGCCAGCAGCGTAGGGACAGGGGGGGGGACCCAAGAGACCCAGTACTTC. It encodes CASSVGTGGGTQETQYF.

The sample holds one count of this clone. The chain couples TRBV19 to TRBJ1-4; 8 nucleotides align to TRBD1. In germline, CDR1 is LNHDA, CDR2 SQIVND (reference sequence). The CDR3 spans 16 residues. The V and J ends lost 0 bases and 7 bases, in that order; junction bases with no gene match: 7. CDR3 DNA sequence: TGTGCCAGTAGTATAGATCGGACAGGGATTGGTGAAAAACTGTTTTTT. Amino acids: CASSIDRTGIGEKLFF.

V usage is TRBV11-3 and J usage is TRBJ2-5; D is unresolved. The CDR3 runs 15 residues. V lost 1 base and J 1 base, leaving 10 bases between the germline ends. Germline V gives CDR1 SGHNT, CDR2 YENEEA. The CDR3 DNA reads TGTGCCAGCAGCTTAGGGGCCGGCACCCAAGAGACCCAGTACTTC. Translated: CASSLGAGTQETQYF.

The chain uses TRBV5-1 and TRBJ2-3, with a tentative D call TRBD1 (6 bases). Germline V lookup: CDR1 SGHRS, CDR2 YFSETQ. V lost 4 bases to trimming and J lost 6 bases, with 18 bases between them. The CDR3 is 15 residues long. The CDR3 reads CASSQALTGFDTQYF. In nucleotides, the CDR3 is TGCGCCAGCAGCCAAGCTCTCACAGGGTTTGATACGCAGTATTTT.